This TCR beta chain was recovered during a study of brain metastases from non-small cell lung cancer (dated by TCRdb to about 2019). In the study overall: In non-small-cell lung cancer patients, the researchers characterized the immune microenvironment of brain metastases and primary tumors that had been resected as matched pairs.

Comments on this clone: Its target antigen remains unknown. The sample holds no much larger clone one base away, and base qualities are not on file.

Trimming removed 3 bases from V and 2 bases from J, leaving 10 bases between the germline ends. The germline V gene (reference sequence) specifies LGHDT as CDR1 and YNNKEL as CDR2. The CDR3 measures 14 amino acids from cysteine to phenylalanine. Only the CDR3 DNA is retained, 42 bases long and in frame from the first base. The cohort comprised 30 to 45 patients with surgically resected non-small-cell lung cancer who had both primary tumor and brain metastasis specimens. The receptor library was made with the immunoSEQ multiplex PCR assay. Sequencing of the T-cell receptor beta chain repertoire was carried out together with a 770-gene immune expression panel. TCRdb mirrors the immuneACCESS table, restricted to in-frame sequences. Some clones are absent from its copies; in checked studies, under half trace to an unresolved V gene, and the reason for the others is unknown. The sample contains about a thousand clones, 94% of them found a single time. The top ten clonotypes cover around 5% of the sample.

The chain employs TRBV3-1 (or the pseudogene TRBV3-2) and TRBJ2-5; TRBD2 is a weak D gene call, 6 bases matching. The source of this sequence is a donor over 35 with non-small cell lung cancer. The specimen sequenced was tumor-adjacent normal tissue. The DNA sequence follows: TGTGCCAGCAGCCACGGGAGATCACAAGAGACCCAGTACTTC. Its protein reads: CASSHGRSQETQYF.